This T cell receptor beta chain originates from a study of T-cell memory formation after mild COVID-19. Study context: TCR clusters showed largely donor specificity. Study-wide results and limits: The CD4+ clones that contracted clustered mainly within CM and EM, and the CD8+ clones concentrated in EMRA.

TCRdb independently ran MiXCR on the 5' RACE reads; one entry per CDR3 protein. The table includes 190,000 or so distinct CDR3 sequences, around 26% detected once. Details on this clonotype: Its antigen is still unknown.

The CDR3 has 13 amino acids. The germline V gene encodes CDR1 SNHLY and CDR2 FYNNEI. Trimming cost V 4 bases and J 4 bases, with 11 bases left between them. The chain is built from TRBV2 and TRBJ2-7, with D possibly matching TRBD1 (6 bases). Sequenced material: PBMCs or a T cell subset sorted from them (not recorded which). This receptor was identified in an adult woman who had mild COVID-19 (a few samples of this study predate the infection). Cell type and time point are not known. CDR3 amino acids: CASSGGRGYEQYF. Written as DNA, the CDR3 is TGTGCCAGCAGTGGCGGCAGGGGATACGAGCAGTACTTC.